Shown below are 12 T cell receptor beta chains from a single sample sequenced in a study of T cells in Graves' hyperthyroidism and ophthalmopathy. The CDR3 regions of TCR beta were amplified from RNA transcripts. Primed by the HTBI set, a first-round RT-PCR was run on the TCR CDR3. From the multiplex PCR reads, TCRdb called clonotypes with MiXCR, one entry per CDR3 protein. The sample lists approximately 210,000 distinct CDR3 sequences; approximately 17% were seen once. Sequenced sample: blood. These receptors originate from a man aged 45-65 years with Graves' hyperthyroidism.

This clonotype was recorded many times. V and J are TRBV15 and TRBJ2-5, with D possibly matching TRBD2 (7 bases). Trimming shortened V by 0 bases and J by 5 bases, and 13 bases separated the two germline ends. This CDR3 is 15 amino acids long. CDR1 is LNHNV and CDR2 is YYDKDF in the germline V gene (reference sequence). The CDR3 DNA sequence: TGTGCCACCAGCAGAGAGGGGGGGCTTGGGGAGACCCAGTACTTC. This gives the protein CATSREGGLGETQYF.

As for this clonotype: Mismatch with germline at one junction end may stem from a read error. The V and J genes are TRBV28 and TRBJ1-1; D might be TRBD1 (6 bases). The length of the CDR3 is 13 residues. Germline V gives CDR1 MDHEN, CDR2 SYDVKM. In DNA, the CDR3 is TGTGCCAGCAGTTTATTTCGGGACACGCTCAAACTCTTT. It encodes CASSLFRDTLKLF.

This clonotype came up many times. This rearrangement joins TRBV28 to TRBJ2-5, with D hard to call. Trimming left V 0 bases short and J 0 bases short, with 5 bases between. Germline-derived CDR1 and CDR2 are MDHEN and SYDVKM. The CDR3 spans 14 residues. The CDR3 bases are TGTGCCAGCAGTTTATGGGGGTACCAAGAGACCCAGTACTTC. Its protein product is CASSLWGYQETQYF.

This clonotype was seen only once. The chain links TRBV24-1 to TRBJ2-7; TRBD2 might be the D (6 bases). The germline V gene has CDR1 KGHDR and CDR2 SFDVKD. V was shortened by 3 bases and J by 3 bases, with 14 bases between the two germline ends. The CDR3 extends over 15 amino acids. CDR3 coding DNA: TGTGCCACCAGTGATCCCCTGCGGGGTGGCTACGAGCAGTACTTC. Translation gives CATSDPLRGGYEQYF.

This clonotype has more than one count but fewer than ten. The rearrangement joins TRBV19 to TRBJ1-5; D unresolved. V was pared by 3 bases and J by 6 bases, with 18 bases between. This CDR3 contains 16 residues. CDR1 and CDR2 from the germline V gene are LNHDA and SQIVND (reference sequence). The CDR3 spells CASSIVVGVIGQPQHF. Written as DNA, the CDR3 is TGTGCCAGTAGTATCGTCGTGGGCGTTATAGGTCAGCCCCAGCATTTT. Drawing the rest from reference TRBV19 and TRBJ1-5, the complete variable domain is DGGITQSPKYLFRKEGQNVTLSCEQNLNHDAMYWYRQDPGQGLRLIYYSQIVNDFQKGDIAEGYSVSREKKESFPLTVTSAQKNPTAFYLCASSIVVGVIGQPQHFGDGTRLSIL.

This clonotype was observed at least ten times. V is TRBV7-9 and J is TRBJ2-7; 8 bases agree with TRBD1. The CDR3 length is 13 residues. J gave up 3 bases and V 3 bases, and 1 base lay outside the gene matches. Germline CDR1 is SEHNR and CDR2 is FQNEAQ (reference sequence). Here the CDR3 reads CASSLGTGYEQYF. For the CDR3, the DNA is TGTGCCAGCAGCTTGGGGACAGGCTACGAGCAGTACTTC.

This clonotype was detected ten times or more. The chain uses TRBV27 and TRBJ1-2; the match to TRBD1 covers 10 bases. Per the germline V gene, CDR1 is MNHEY and CDR2 is SMNVEV (reference sequence). The CDR3 covers 15 residues. The trim removed 4 bases at V and 1 base at J, leaving 3 bases unmatched. DNA for the CDR3: TGTGCCAGCAGTTCCCGGGACAGGGGTAACTATGGCTACACCTTC. Translated, it gives CASSSRDRGNYGYTF.

In its sample, this clonotype was seen many times. J is TRBJ2-1 and V is TRBV12-3 or TRBV12-4, with 8 bases fitting TRBD2. The V and J ends lost 5 bases and 3 bases, in that order; junction bases with no gene match: 6. The CDR3 contains 15 residues. The CDR3 sequence: CASSGGTSYYNEQFF. CDR3 sequence (DNA): TGTGCCAGCAGTGGTGGGACTAGTTACTACAATGAGCAGTTCTTC.

This clonotype has a count of ten or more. The rearrangement joins TRBV20-1 to TRBJ2-7; 9 nucleotides line up with TRBD1. Trimming at V came to 4 bases and at J to 3 bases, leaving 7 bases not matched to a gene. The CDR3 consists of 14 residues. Germline CDR1 and CDR2: DFQATT and SNEGSKA (reference sequence). DNA for the CDR3: TGCAGTGCTAAGAGGGGACAGGGTTTCTACGAGCAGTACTTC. This sequence encodes CSAKRGQGFYEQYF.

The chain employs TRBV28 and TRBJ2-7, with TRBD2 identical over 15 bases. Trimming at V came to 6 bases and at J to 5 bases, leaving 8 bases not matched to a gene. The CDR3 has 16 residues. Germline V gives CDR1 MDHEN, CDR2 SYDVKM. The CDR3 sequence: CASRRTSGRAPDEQYF. In DNA form, the CDR3 reads TGTGCCAGCAGAAGGACTAGCGGGAGGGCTCCGGACGAGCAGTACTTC.

This clonotype showed up just a few times. The chain has TRBV29-1 and TRBJ2-1; D gene ambiguous. Trimming left V 1 base short and J 9 bases short, with 10 bases between. CDR3 size: 12 residues. The germline gives CDR1 SQVTM, CDR2 ANQGSEA. The CDR3 here is CSVEVKLGEQFF. CDR3 sequence (DNA): TGCAGCGTTGAAGTAAAGCTCGGTGAGCAGTTCTTC.

V gene TRBV28 combines with J gene TRBJ2-1; 11 nucleotides align to TRBD2. V lost 6 bases to trimming and J lost 1 base; unmatched junction nucleotides: 5. The germline V gene encodes CDR1 MDHEN and CDR2 SYDVKM. There are 16 residues in the CDR3. CDR3 amino acids: CASRGTSGESYNEQFF. The CDR3 coding sequence is TGTGCCAGCAGAGGGACTAGCGGAGAGTCCTACAATGAGCAGTTCTTC.